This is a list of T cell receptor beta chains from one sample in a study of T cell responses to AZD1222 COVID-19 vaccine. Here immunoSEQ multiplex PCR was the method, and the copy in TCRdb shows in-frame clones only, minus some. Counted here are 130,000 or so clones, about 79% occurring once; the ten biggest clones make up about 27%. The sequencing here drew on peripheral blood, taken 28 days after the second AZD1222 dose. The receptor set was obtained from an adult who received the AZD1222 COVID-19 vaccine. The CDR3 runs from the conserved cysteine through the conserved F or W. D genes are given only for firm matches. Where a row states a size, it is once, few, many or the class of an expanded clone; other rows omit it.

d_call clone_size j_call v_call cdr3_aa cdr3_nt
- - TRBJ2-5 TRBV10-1 CASSESTGETQYF TGCGCCAGCAGTGAGTCGACTGGAGAGACCCAGTACTTC
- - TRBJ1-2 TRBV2 CASVLRPTVNYGYTF TGTGCCAGCGTTCTGCGACCGACAGTTAACTATGGCTACACCTTC
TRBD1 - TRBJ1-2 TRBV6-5 CASSYSTGTNYGYTF TGTGCCAGCAGTTACTCGACAGGGACTAACTATGGCTACACCTTC
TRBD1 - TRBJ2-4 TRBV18 CASSRPTGVADIQYF TGTGCCAGCTCACGGCCTACAGGGGTCGCGGACATTCAGTACTTC
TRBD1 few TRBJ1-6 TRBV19 CASTSLDAGGRSPLHF TGTGCCAGTACCTCCCTCGACGCAGGGGGCCGGTCACCCCTCCACTTT
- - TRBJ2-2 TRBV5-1 CASSLDPQGRAGELFF TGCGCCAGCAGCTTGGATCCCCAGGGACGAGCCGGGGAGCTGTTTTTT
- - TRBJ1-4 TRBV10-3 CAISESRGEGKLFF TGTGCCATCAGTGAAAGTAGGGGTGAGGGGAAACTGTTTTTT
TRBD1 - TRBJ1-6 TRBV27 CASSSQGALTYNSPLHF TGTGCCAGCAGCTCACAGGGGGCCCTAACCTATAATTCACCCCTCCACTTT
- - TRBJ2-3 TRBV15 CATLSQGSTDTQYF TGTGCCACTTTAAGCCAGGGGAGCACAGATACGCAGTATTTT
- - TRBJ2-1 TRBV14 CASSQQEGGEQFF TGTGCCAGCAGCCAACAGGAGGGGGGTGAGCAGTTCTTC
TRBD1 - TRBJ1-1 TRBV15 CATSRPGQGNTEAFF TGTGCCACCAGCAGACCGGGACAGGGGAACACTGAAGCTTTCTTT
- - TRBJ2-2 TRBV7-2 CASSLSSHTGELFF TGTGCCAGCAGCTTAAGTAGCCACACCGGGGAGCTGTTTTTT
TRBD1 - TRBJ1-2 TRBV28 CASSMHSGTGGVGLNYGYTF TGTGCCAGCAGCATGCATAGTGGGACAGGGGGCGTCGGTTTGAACTATGGCTACACCTTC
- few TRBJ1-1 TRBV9 CASSVEQGPTQAFF TGTGCCAGCAGCGTAGAGCAGGGGCCGACTCAAGCTTTCTTT
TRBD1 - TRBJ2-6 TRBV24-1 CATSDGDSFLGANVLTF TGTGCCACCAGTGATGGGGACAGCTTCCTCGGGGCCAACGTCCTGACTTTC
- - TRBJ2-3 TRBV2 CASNRRTDTDTQYF TGTGCCAGCAACCGTAGAACAGACACAGATACGCAGTATTTT
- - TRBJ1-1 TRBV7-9 CASSPVMANTEAFF TGTGCCAGCAGCCCAGTTATGGCGAACACTGAAGCTTTCTTT
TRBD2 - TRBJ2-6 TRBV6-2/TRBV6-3 CASSYLAGASGANVLTF TGTGCCAGCAGTTATTTAGCGGGGGCTTCTGGGGCCAACGTCCTGACTTTC
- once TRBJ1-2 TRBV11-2 CASSLESNYGYTF TGTGCCAGCAGCCTCGAATCAAACTATGGCTACACCTTC
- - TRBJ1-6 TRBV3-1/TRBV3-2 CATGTNNSPLHF TGTGCCACAGGGACAAATAATTCACCCCTCCACTTT
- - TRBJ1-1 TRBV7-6 CASSLVPANTEAFF TGTGCCAGCAGCTTAGTTCCGGCGAACACTGAAGCTTTCTTT
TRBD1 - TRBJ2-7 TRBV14 CASSQKLTGYRYEQYF TGTGCCAGCAGCCAGAAATTGACAGGGTATCGGTACGAGCAGTACTTC
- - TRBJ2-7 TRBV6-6 CASLHSAGLEQYF TGTGCCAGCCTCCACAGTGCGGGGCTCGAGCAGTACTTC
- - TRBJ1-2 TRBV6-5 CASSPTTNYGYTF TGTGCCAGCAGCCCGACAACAAACTATGGCTACACCTTC
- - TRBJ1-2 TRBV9 CASSVEPHNYGYTF TGTGCCAGCAGCGTGGAACCCCATAACTATGGCTACACCTTC
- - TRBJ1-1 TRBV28 CASSKNRDNTEAFF TGTGCCAGCTCAAAGAACAGAGACAACACTGAAGCTTTCTTT
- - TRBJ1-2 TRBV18 CASSPPSRGDGYTF TGTGCCAGCTCACCACCGAGCAGGGGTGATGGCTACACCTTC
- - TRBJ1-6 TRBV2 CASRVTGNSPLHF TGTGCCAGCAGGGTGACAGGTAATTCACCCCTCCACTTT
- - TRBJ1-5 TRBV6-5 CASSYSWGQPQHF TGTGCCAGCAGTTACTCATGGGGACAGCCCCAGCATTTT
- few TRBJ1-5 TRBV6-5 CASSYSEGQPQHF TGTGCCAGCAGTTACTCCGAGGGTCAGCCCCAGCATTTT
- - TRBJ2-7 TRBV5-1 CASSSLQGSYEQYF TGCGCCAGCAGCTCTCTTCAGGGTTCCTACGAGCAGTACTTC
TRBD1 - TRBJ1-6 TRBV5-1 CASSPRQGRSYNSPLHF TGCGCCAGCAGCCCAAGACAGGGGCGCTCCTATAATTCACCCCTCCACTTT
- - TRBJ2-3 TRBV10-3 CAVSGQDTDTQYF TGTGCTGTATCGGGACAAGACACAGATACGCAGTATTTT
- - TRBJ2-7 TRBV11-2 CASSFTAGSYEQYF TGTGCCAGCAGCTTTACGGCGGGATCATACGAGCAGTACTTC
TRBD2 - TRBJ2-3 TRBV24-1 CATSVPGTSGGELEFSTDTQYF TGTGCCACCAGTGTCCCCGGGACTAGCGGGGGCGAGCTAGAGTTCTCCACAGATACGCAGTATTTT
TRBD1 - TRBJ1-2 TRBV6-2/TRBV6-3 CASSYRTGRGYTF TGTGCCAGCAGTTACCGGACAGGGCGCGGCTACACCTTC
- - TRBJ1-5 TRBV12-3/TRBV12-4 CASSDKGQPQHF TGTGCCAGCAGTGACAAGGGTCAGCCCCAGCATTTT
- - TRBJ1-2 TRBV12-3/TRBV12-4 CASSFSRMNPSF TGTGCCAGCAGTTTCAGTCGGATGAACCCTTCCTTC
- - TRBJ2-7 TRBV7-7 CASSLSLAYEQYF TGTGCTAGCAGCTTGTCACTGGCCTACGAGCAGTACTTC
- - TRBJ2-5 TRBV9 CASSVDRGRETQYF TGTGCCAGCAGCGTCGATCGGGGGAGGGAGACCCAGTACTTC
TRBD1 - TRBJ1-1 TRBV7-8 CASRQGLGTEAFF TGTGCCAGCCGACAGGGTTTGGGCACTGAAGCTTTCTTT
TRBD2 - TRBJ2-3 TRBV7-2 CASSFRLAGPTDTQYF TGTGCCAGCAGCTTCCGACTAGCGGGGCCCACAGATACGCAGTATTTT
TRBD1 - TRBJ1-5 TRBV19 CASSRDRQSNQPQHF TGTGCCAGTAGTCGGGACAGACAAAGCAATCAGCCCCAGCATTTT
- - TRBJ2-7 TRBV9 CASSVGAEMYEQYF TGTGCCAGCAGCGTAGGAGCGGAGATGTACGAGCAGTACTTC
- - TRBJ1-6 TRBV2 CASKGTGENSPLHF TGTGCCAGTAAAGGCACGGGTGAAAATTCACCCCTCCACTTT
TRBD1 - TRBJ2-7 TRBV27 CASSPHTDRGAALQSF TGTGCCAGCAGCCCTCATACGGACAGGGGGGCGGCCCTACAATCATTC